The rows below give T cell receptor beta chains drawn from one sample of a study of T cell repertoires in cytomegalovirus infection. Antigen specificity for these receptors is unknown. TCRdb re-analysed the reads in MiXCR, keeping a single row per CDR3 protein. The sample has hundreds of thousands of distinct CDR3 sequences, about 39% seen once. Here the sequenced sample was cultured PBMCs, taken from culture after CMV antigen stimulation. These TCRs come from a human donor in good health (CMV status not recorded). Some clones in this sample may be carry-over from other donors' samples. Both conserved end residues are part of each CDR3. The D gene is left open where the match is weak. Clone size is stated in some rows and not others, as once, few, many or a class when expanded.

v_gene	abundance	j_gene	d_gene	len	CDR3nt	CDR3aa
TRBV18	-	TRBJ1-1	TRBD1	17	TGTGCCAGCTCACAGACGTTAGGGACAGCCATGAACACTGAAGCTTTCTTT	CASSQTLGTAMNTEAFF
TRBV10-3	once	TRBJ1-5	TRBD1	13	TGTGCCACTCACAGGGGATTGGATCAGCCCCAGCATTTT	CATHRGLDQPQHF
TRBV7-8	-	TRBJ2-7	TRBD1	15	TGTGCCAGCAGCAGACGGACAGGGAGCTCCTACGAGCAGTACTTC	CASSRRTGSSYEQYF
TRBV7-6	-	TRBJ1-4	-	15	TGTGCCAGCAGCTTAGCGGGGGACGGTAATGAAAAACTGTTTTTT	CASSLAGDGNEKLFF
TRBV2	-	TRBJ2-1	-	15	TGTGCCAGCAACCCGACCCCTAGCTCCTACAATGAGCAGTTCTTC	CASNPTPSSYNEQFF
TRBV7-9	few	TRBJ1-3	TRBD1	14	TGTGCCAGCAGCACTGACAGGGACGGAAACACCATATATTTT	CASSTDRDGNTIYF
TRBV5-4	-	TRBJ1-2	-	15	TGTGCCAGCAGCTTGGGGCAGCTAATGAACTATGGCTACACCTTC	CASSLGQLMNYGYTF
TRBV15	few	TRBJ2-7	TRBD1	13	TGTGCCACCAGCAGGGGGACAGGGTGGGAGCAGTACTTC	CATSRGTGWEQYF
TRBV3-1	-	TRBJ2-1	-	13	TGTGCCAGCAGCCAAGATTCGAGTAATGAGCAGTTCTTC	CASSQDSSNEQFF
TRBV5-4	-	TRBJ2-1	TRBD2	15	TGTGCCAGCAGCTCCGGGACTAGCGGGACAAATGAGCAGTTCTTC	CASSSGTSGTNEQFF
TRBV12-3/TRBV12-4	-	TRBJ2-3	-	14	TGTGCCAGCAGTTTAGCGGGGGGAAGGAATACGCAGTATTTT	CASSLAGGRNTQYF
TRBV7-2	-	TRBJ1-2	-	13	TGTGCCAGCAGCTTAGTGGGGGGGGCTGGCTACACCTTC	CASSLVGGAGYTF